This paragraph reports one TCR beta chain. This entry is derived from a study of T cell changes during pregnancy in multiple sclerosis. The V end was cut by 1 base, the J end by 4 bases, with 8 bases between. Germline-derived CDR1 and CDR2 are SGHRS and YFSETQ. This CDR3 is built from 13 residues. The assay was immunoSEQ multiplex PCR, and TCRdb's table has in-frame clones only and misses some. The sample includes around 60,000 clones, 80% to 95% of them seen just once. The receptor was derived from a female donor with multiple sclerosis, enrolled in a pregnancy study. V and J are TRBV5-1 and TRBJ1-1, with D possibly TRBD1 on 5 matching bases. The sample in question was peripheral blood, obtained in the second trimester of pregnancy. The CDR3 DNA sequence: TGCGCCAGCAGCTTGCCCGACAGCACTGAAGCTTTCTTT. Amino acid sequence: CASSLPDSTEAFF. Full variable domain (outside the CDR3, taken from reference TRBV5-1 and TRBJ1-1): KAGVTQTPRYLIKTRGQQVTLSCSPISGHRSVSWYQQTPGQGLQFLFEYFSETQRNKGNFPGRFSGRQFSNSRSEMNVSTLELGDSALYLCASSLPDSTEAFFGQGTRLTVV.